Listed here are 30 T cell receptor beta chains from one sample, sequenced in a study of blood T cell repertoires in COVID-19. Clones were read by immunoSEQ multiplex PCR, and TCRdb kept only the in-frame ones, dropping some. The data hold 200,000 to 250,000 clones, with about 81% observed a single time. Sequences were obtained from PBMCs or T cells enriched from blood (not recorded which). The receptors derive from a man aged 40-50 years who had recovered from COVID-19.

The CDR3 DNA follows: TGCGCCAGCAGCCTACCTAGCACAGATACGCAGTATTTT. The encoded protein is CASSLPSTDTQYF. The chain recombines TRBV5-1 with TRBJ2-3; the D is unclear. The V gene lost 4 bases and the J gene lost 0 bases, with 6 bases spanning the gap. Germline V CDR1 and CDR2: SGHRS, YFSETQ. The CDR3 length is 13 residues.

This clone was seen a handful of times. This chain uses TRBV5-6 with TRBJ1-2; TRBD1 matches 9 bases. The J segment lost 2 bases and the V segment lost 5 bases, leaving 4 bases of the junction unmatched. The V gene's germline CDR1 is SGHDT and CDR2 YYEEEE. This CDR3 is 14 amino acids long. The CDR3 DNA is TGTGCCAGCAGAGGACAGGGGCCCAACTATGGCTACACCTTC. This sequence encodes CASRGQGPNYGYTF.

The chain links TRBV12-5 to TRBJ1-4, with D possibly matching TRBD1 (5 bases). Germline CDR1 is LGHNT and CDR2 is FRNRAP. Trimming took 4 bases from V and 6 from J, leaving 15 bases between them. This CDR3 is 15 amino acids long. In DNA, the CDR3 is TGTGCTAGTGGTTCCCAGGGCCAGATGGATGAAAAACTGTTTTTT. Amino acids: CASGSQGQMDEKLFF.

This clone showed up just once. The chain carries TRBV28 and TRBJ1-1, with 11 bases that match TRBD1. The germline gives CDR1 MDHEN, CDR2 SYDVKM. The CDR3 has 15 residues. After removal of 5 bases from V and 5 bases from J, the junction contained 7 bases not matched to a gene. For the CDR3, the DNA is TGTGCCAGCAGTCTCGGGACAGGGGGGGGAACTGAAGCTTTCTTT. Translated: CASSLGTGGGTEAFF.

V and J are TRBV3-1 (or the pseudogene TRBV3-2) and TRBJ2-1; 11 nucleotides align to TRBD2. The germline gives CDR1 LGHDT, CDR2 YNNKEL (reference sequence). This CDR3 has 16 residues. With V trimmed by 2 bases and J by 6 bases, 6 bases remained unmatched. The CDR3 here is CASSQTSGSSFNEQFF. As DNA, the CDR3 is TGTGCCAGCAGCCAAACTAGCGGGAGCTCTTTCAATGAGCAGTTCTTC.

For the CDR3, the DNA is TGTGCCAGCTCCTTCAGGGGGGCCGAAGCTTTCTTT. This encodes CASSFRGAEAFF. The V call is TRBV18, the J call TRBJ1-1, with 7 bases fitting TRBD1. Germline-derived CDR1 and CDR2 are KGHSH and LQKENI. This CDR3 contains 12 residues. The J segment lost 8 bases and the V segment lost 6 bases, leaving 6 bases of the junction unmatched.

This chain uses TRBV5-1 with TRBJ2-3; D remains unclear. From germline, CDR1 is SGHRS and CDR2 YFSETQ. V lost 1 base, J lost 5 bases, and 5 bases lay in between. The CDR3 has 12 amino acids. This CDR3 reads CASSLLQDTQYF. CDR3 DNA: TGCGCCAGCAGCTTGTTACAAGATACGCAGTATTTT. Using reference TRBV5-1 and TRBJ2-3 for the parts outside the CDR3, the full variable domain is KAGVTQTPRYLIKTRGQQVTLSCSPISGHRSVSWYQQTPGQGLQFLFEYFSETQRNKGNFPGRFSGRQFSNSRSEMNVSTLELGDSALYLCASSLLQDTQYFGPGTRLTVL.

The chain employs TRBV27 and TRBJ2-1, with TRBD2 matching over 9 bases. This CDR3 is 16 amino acids long. Per the germline V gene, CDR1 is MNHEY and CDR2 is SMNVEV (reference sequence). V lost 5 bases, J lost 4 bases, and 9 bases stayed unmatched. The CDR3 coding sequence is TGTGCCAGCAGTCCGCTGGGAGCGGGAGGTTACAATGAGCAGTTCTTC. Amino acid sequence: CASSPLGAGGYNEQFF.

This CDR3 is CASSIDPYLPRAEQYF. In DNA, the CDR3 is TGTGCCAGTAGTATAGATCCGTACCTACCGCGGGCCGAGCAGTACTTC. This chain uses TRBV19 with TRBJ2-7, with a weak D call TRBD2 (5 bases). This CDR3 spans 16 amino acids. Germline CDR1 reads LNHDA; CDR2 reads SQIVND (reference sequence). Trimming pared 0 bases from V and 6 bases from J, leaving 18 bases between. Combining the CDR3 with reference TRBV19 and TRBJ2-7 gives the whole variable domain DGGITQSPKYLFRKEGQNVTLSCEQNLNHDAMYWYRQDPGQGLRLIYYSQIVNDFQKGDIAEGYSVSREKKESFPLTVTSAQKNPTAFYLCASSIDPYLPRAEQYFGPGTRLTVT.

This clone turned up a few times. The CDR3 sequence: CASSPYTF. As DNA, the CDR3 is TGTGCCAGCAGCCCTTACACCTTC. The chain has TRBV9 and TRBJ1-2; D ambiguous. Trimming removed 4 bases at V and 11 bases at J, with 3 bases between. The germline V gene has CDR1 SGDLS and CDR2 YYNGEE. CDR3 size: 8 residues.

This chain connects TRBV18 to TRBJ1-2, with 8 bases identical to TRBD1. The J segment lost 2 bases and the V segment lost 2 bases, leaving 7 bases of the junction unmatched. CDR3 size: 16 residues. Germline CDR1 reads KGHSH; CDR2 reads LQKENI. CDR3 sequence reads: CASSPGNDRGNYGYTF. The DNA for the CDR3 is TGTGCCAGCTCACCAGGGAACGACAGGGGAAACTATGGCTACACCTTC. The variable domain in full, with the rest retrieved from reference TRBV18 and TRBJ1-2, is NAGVMQNPRHLVRRRGQEARLRCSPMKGHSHVYWYRQLPEEGLKFMVYLQKENIIDESGMPKERFSAEFPKEGPSILRIQQVVRGDSAAYFCASSPGNDRGNYGYTFGSGTRLTVV.

The V gene is TRBV5-8, the J gene TRBJ1-2; D is unclear. CDR1 SGHTS and CDR2 YDEGEE come from the germline V gene. The CDR3 spans 14 residues. V lost 1 base and J 4 bases, leaving 11 bases between the germline ends. The CDR3 loop is CASSLPGEPYGYTF. CDR3 sequence (DNA): TGTGCCAGCAGCTTGCCCGGAGAACCCTATGGCTACACCTTC.

The chain joins TRBV19 to TRBJ2-7; 9 positions match TRBD2. The V segment lost 3 bases and the J segment 6 bases; nucleotides outside the gene matches: 3. CDR1 and CDR2 from the germline V gene are LNHDA and SQIVND (reference sequence). The CDR3 runs to 13 residues. Here the CDR3 DNA reads TGTGCCAGTAGTATGCGGGGGGGGGCCGAGCAGTACTTC. Translated, it gives CASSMRGGAEQYF.

The genes are TRBV20-1 and TRBJ2-1; 9 nucleotides agree with TRBD2. J gave up 5 bases and V 6 bases, and 8 bases lay outside the gene matches. CDR3 length: 14 amino acids. Germline V gives CDR1 DFQATT, CDR2 SNEGSKA (reference sequence). The CDR3 protein is CSASSGSLHNEQFF. In DNA, the CDR3 is TGCAGTGCCAGTAGCGGGAGCCTCCACAATGAGCAGTTCTTC.

The chain carries TRBV30 and TRBJ2-3, with TRBD2 identical over 7 bases. The CDR3 spans 12 residues. The V gene's germline CDR1 is GTSNPN and CDR2 SVGIG (reference sequence). V was pared by 2 bases and J by 7 bases, with 3 bases of the junction left unmatched. CDR3 sequence reads: CAWSRGVNTQYF. The CDR3 nucleotides are TGTGCCTGGAGTCGGGGGGTAAATACGCAGTATTTT.

This chain links TRBV5-1 with TRBJ1-4; unclear D gene. The V gene's germline CDR1 is SGHRS and CDR2 YFSETQ. There are 13 residues in the CDR3. V shed 0 bases and J shed 8 bases, with 8 bases lying between them. CDR3 nucleotide sequence: TGCGCCAGCAGCTTGGGTGGAGGGGAAAAACTGTTTTTT. Translation gives CASSLGGGEKLFF.

The chain links TRBV6-5 to TRBJ1-6; no reliable D call. The CDR3 is 13 residues long. Looked up from germline, CDR1 is MNHEY and CDR2 is SVGAGI. The germline V and J ends were trimmed by 3 bases and 9 bases, with 9 bases remaining between them. CDR3 sequence reads: CASSYEGGSPLHF. CDR3 DNA: TGTGCCAGCAGTTATGAGGGAGGTTCACCCCTCCACTTT.

The chain is built from TRBV5-6 and TRBJ2-3; D not certain. The germline gives CDR1 SGHDT, CDR2 YYEEEE. The CDR3 is 14 amino acids. The germline V and J ends were trimmed by 0 bases and 4 bases, with 9 bases remaining between them. The CDR3 spells CASSLVGTSDTQYF. The CDR3 nucleotides are TGTGCCAGCAGCTTGGTGGGCACATCAGATACGCAGTATTTT.

V usage is TRBV5-1 and J usage is TRBJ2-7; 14 bases are a match to TRBD2. This CDR3 has 18 residues. Trimming removed 5 bases from V and 4 bases from J; junction bases left unmatched: 14. In germline, CDR1 is SGHRS, CDR2 YFSETQ. This chain's CDR3 is CASRPGLAGGTSFYEQYF. For the CDR3, the DNA is TGCGCCAGCAGACCTGGACTAGCGGGGGGTACTTCCTTTTACGAGCAGTACTTC.

In DNA, the CDR3 is TGTGCCAGCAGCTTTTCCGGCGGGGAGCTGTTTTTT. This translates into CASSFSGGELFF. The genes are TRBV5-4 and TRBJ2-2; D gene ambiguous. The CDR3 covers 12 residues. Germline CDR1 and CDR2: SGHNT and YYREEE (reference sequence). Trimming took off 2 bases at V and 7 bases at J, with 6 bases between the two ends. Supplemented by reference TRBV5-4 and TRBJ2-2, the full variable domain reads ETGVTQSPTHLIKTRGQQVTLRCSSQSGHNTVSWYQQALGQGPQFIFQYYREEENGRGNFPPRFSGLQFPNYSSELNVNALELDDSALYLCASSFSGGELFFGEGSRLTVL.

The chain joins TRBV30 to TRBJ2-1; D is unresolved. Per the germline V gene, CDR1 is GTSNPN and CDR2 is SVGIG (reference sequence). The CDR3 has 12 residues. Trimming pared 4 bases from V and 4 bases from J, leaving 8 bases between. CDR3 in DNA: TGTGCCTGGACACGTCAGTACAATGAGCAGTTCTTC. It encodes CAWTRQYNEQFF.

The genes are TRBV6-5 and TRBJ1-2, with TRBD1 matching 7 bases. The junction had 10 bases not matched to a gene; V was cut back by 5 bases and J by 4 bases. This CDR3 spans 15 amino acids. Germline assignment: CDR1 MNHEY and CDR2 SVGAGI. Written as DNA, the CDR3 is TGTGCCAGCAGTCCAGGGGGAGCTCTTGGCTATGGCTACACCTTC. The encoded protein is CASSPGGALGYGYTF.

The chain links TRBV5-8 to TRBJ2-1; 7 bases fit TRBD1. V shed 4 bases and J 4 bases; nucleotides not matched to a gene: 5. This CDR3 is built from 14 residues. Germline CDR1 and CDR2: SGHTS and YDEGEE. CDR3 residues: CASSKGQRYNEQFF. The CDR3 bases are TGTGCCAGCAGCAAGGGACAGAGATACAATGAGCAGTTCTTC.

The V and J genes are TRBV5-5 and TRBJ2-5; tentatively, D is TRBD2 (5 bases). The germline V and J ends were trimmed by 4 bases and 6 bases, with 16 bases remaining between them. Germline CDR1 SGHKS, CDR2 YYEKEE (reference sequence). This CDR3 has 14 amino acids. In DNA, the CDR3 is TGTGCCAGCAGCCGAGGGTCGCTAAAGCAGACCCAGTACTTC. It yields the protein CASSRGSLKQTQYF.

The V call is TRBV6-4, the J call TRBJ2-3, with D perhaps TRBD2 (6 bases). The CDR3 runs 14 residues. Germline-derived CDR1 and CDR2 are MRHNA and SNTAGT. V was clipped by 6 bases and J by 3 bases, with 13 bases between them. The CDR3 nucleotides read TGTGCCAGCAGCTCAGCGGGTGGGACAGATACGCAGTATTTT. Amino acids: CASSSAGGTDTQYF.

The chain uses TRBV5-1 and TRBJ2-2; D possibly corresponds to TRBD2 (6 bases). This CDR3 is built from 14 residues. Per germline, CDR1 SGHRS and CDR2 YFSETQ. The V gene lost 3 bases and the J gene lost 6 bases, with 12 bases spanning the gap. The CDR3: CASSWGLPPGELFF. The CDR3, as DNA: TGCGCCAGCAGCTGGGGACTTCCACCCGGGGAGCTGTTTTTT.

The chain carries TRBV10-2 and TRBJ1-2; D possibly corresponds to TRBD1 (6 bases). CDR1 is WSHSY, CDR2 SAAADI, per germline. The V and J ends lost 2 bases and 7 bases respectively, with 11 bases between them. This CDR3 has 13 amino acids. The CDR3 loop reads CASSEGGGTGYTF. The DNA for the CDR3 is TGCGCCAGCAGTGAGGGGGGCGGAACTGGCTACACCTTC.

The gene calls are TRBV18 and TRBJ2-5; TRBD1 aligns across 9 bases. This CDR3 region has 15 residues. Germline trimming cut 3 bases from V and 5 bases from J; bases unmatched to any gene: 7. Germline V gene lookup returns CDR1 KGHSH and CDR2 LQKENI. CDR3 residues: CASSPNRGRGETQYF. CDR3 DNA sequence: TGTGCCAGCTCACCTAACAGGGGGCGCGGGGAGACCCAGTACTTC.

The chain employs TRBV5-4 and TRBJ2-1; 9 nucleotides align to TRBD1. From germline, CDR1 is SGHNT and CDR2 YYREEE (reference sequence). V was clipped by 3 bases and J by 7 bases; unmatched bases: 8. This CDR3 spans 15 amino acids. The CDR3 is CASSYPGTGLNEQFF. The CDR3 DNA follows: TGTGCCAGCAGCTACCCCGGGACAGGGCTGAATGAGCAGTTCTTC.

The genes are TRBV30 and TRBJ1-2, with D unclear. The ends were cut back, 2 bases at V and 4 bases at J, with 5 bases in the middle. The length of the CDR3 is 11 residues. From germline, CDR1 is GTSNPN and CDR2 SVGIG (reference sequence). The CDR3 loop is CAWSLVYGYTF. In DNA, the CDR3 is TGTGCCTGGAGTCTTGTCTATGGCTACACCTTC.